The sequence of this T cell receptor (beta chain) was determined in a study of a mutant IDH1 vaccine in newly diagnosed glioma. Study information: Patients received vaccination from 4-6 weeks after radiotherapy alone, or with temozolomide cycles. The earlier regimen, radiotherapy, temozolomide, or both, was most often both. Findings of the study overall: Vaccination elicited immune responses in 90% to 95% of patients.

Here immunoSEQ multiplex PCR was the method, and the copy in TCRdb shows in-frame clones only, minus some. The table records tens of thousands of clones, 85% to 95% of them present only once. The CDR3 contains 14 residues. In germline, CDR1 is SEHNR, CDR2 FQNEAQ (reference sequence). The trim removed 4 bases at V and 6 bases at J, leaving 7 bases unmatched. Time point given: week 35, safety follow-up. In the vaccine, a single dose held 300 ug of the mutant IDH1 20-mer peptide, along with topical imiquimod. Newly diagnosed WHO grade 3 or 4 IDH1-mutant, ATRX-lost astrocytomas were identified in the donors. Comments on this clone: What it recognizes is unknown.

Sample: PBMCs, taken from a glioma patient whose treatment included an IDH1 peptide vaccine. The sequence derives from a man over 45 with glioma. The V and J genes are TRBV7-9 and TRBJ1-2; the match to TRBD1 covers 8 bases. Here the CDR3 reads CASSSTGGKDGYTF. CDR3 in DNA: TGTGCCAGCAGCTCTACAGGGGGAAAGGATGGCTACACCTTC.